What follows are 16 T cell receptor beta chains derived from one specimen sequenced in a study of human thymus T cells. Assay used: immunoSEQ multiplex PCR; TCRdb lists only in-frame clones, some missing. The sample shows tens of thousands of clones, 85% to 95% of them seen only once. Thymus was obtained from resections taken during corrective heart surgery. Sequencing input: thymus tissue. The receptors shown here come from a girl under three years old with a congenital heart defect but otherwise immunologically healthy.

The chain links TRBV5-4 to TRBJ2-7, with 11 bases that match TRBD1. The J segment lost 6 bases and the V segment lost 4 bases, leaving 6 bases of the junction unmatched. Germline lookup yields CDR1 SGHNT and CDR2 YYREEE (reference sequence). The CDR3 sequence is 14 residues long. Written as DNA, the CDR3 is TGTGCCAGCAGCCCCGGACAGGGGGCGGGCGAGCAGTACTTC. Translation: CASSPGQGAGEQYF. Drawing the rest from reference TRBV5-4 and TRBJ2-7, the complete variable domain is ETGVTQSPTHLIKTRGQQVTLRCSSQSGHNTVSWYQQALGQGPQFIFQYYREEENGRGNFPPRFSGLQFPNYSSELNVNALELDDSALYLCASSPGQGAGEQYFGPGTRLTVT.

The genes are TRBV15 and TRBJ2-1; weak D call: TRBD2 (5 bases). There are 19 residues in the CDR3. The germline CDR1 and CDR2 sequences are LNHNV and YYDKDF (reference sequence). The V and J ends lost 0 bases and 5 bases respectively, with 23 bases between them. CDR3 DNA: TGTGCCACCAGCAGAGATAACTCCTCCGCGGGTAGCAGTGACAATGAGCAGTTCTTC. Translating gives CATSRDNSSAGSSDNEQFF.

J is TRBJ1-1 and V is TRBV19; 8 bases agree with TRBD1. The CDR3 is 17 amino acids. The V and J ends lost 1 base and 3 bases, in that order; junction bases with no gene match: 10. Per the germline V gene, CDR1 is LNHDA and CDR2 is SQIVND (reference sequence). The DNA for the CDR3 is TGTGCCAGTAGTATAGCCGGACAGGGACGAGTGGACACTGAAGCTTTCTTT. It yields the protein CASSIAGQGRVDTEAFF. The whole variable domain, remainder taken from reference TRBV19 and TRBJ1-1, is DGGITQSPKYLFRKEGQNVTLSCEQNLNHDAMYWYRQDPGQGLRLIYYSQIVNDFQKGDIAEGYSVSREKKESFPLTVTSAQKNPTAFYLCASSIAGQGRVDTEAFFGQGTRLTVV.

This clone was seen once. V gene TRBV5-1 combines with J gene TRBJ2-4, with 8 bases that match TRBD2. Trimming cost V 3 bases and J 0 bases; bases outside gene matches: 8. In germline, CDR1 is SGHRS, CDR2 YFSETQ. The CDR3 consists of 17 residues. CDR3 coding DNA: TGCGCCAGCAGCTCCGCGGGGGGCCAAATAGCCAAAAACATTCAGTACTTC. Translation: CASSSAGGQIAKNIQYF.

This clone has only one observation. The genes are TRBV4-1 and TRBJ1-2; D is unresolved. The germline CDR1 and CDR2 sequences are MGHRA and YSYEKL. CDR3 length equals 15 residues. The V end was cut by 3 bases, the J end by 5 bases, with 16 bases between. CDR3 bases: TGCGCCAGCAGCCACGAAGATGGGATAGTTTATGGCTACACCTTC. This sequence encodes CASSHEDGIVYGYTF.

This clone is a singleton in its sample. This chain links TRBV6-6 with TRBJ2-1; D gene unclear. Germline lookup yields CDR1 MNHNY and CDR2 SVGAGI (reference sequence). This CDR3 has 15 residues. Trimming pared 1 base from V and 4 bases from J, leaving 11 bases between. The CDR3 protein is CASSYLEVGYNEQFF. The CDR3 DNA reads TGTGCCAGCAGTTACTTGGAAGTCGGATACAATGAGCAGTTCTTC.

The V gene is TRBV5-1, the J gene TRBJ1-1; 10 nucleotides align to TRBD1. This CDR3 has 18 residues. In germline, CDR1 is SGHRS, CDR2 YFSETQ. The J segment lost 3 bases and the V segment lost 3 bases, leaving 14 bases of the junction unmatched. CDR3: CASSSGTGELTGDTEAFF. The CDR3 DNA reads as TGCGCCAGCAGCTCCGGGACAGGGGAATTGACGGGGGACACTGAAGCTTTCTTT. Together with reference TRBV5-1 and TRBJ1-1, the CDR3 gives the full variable domain: KAGVTQTPRYLIKTRGQQVTLSCSPISGHRSVSWYQQTPGQGLQFLFEYFSETQRNKGNFPGRFSGRQFSNSRSEMNVSTLELGDSALYLCASSSGTGELTGDTEAFFGQGTRLTVV.

The chain couples TRBV6-5 to TRBJ2-7; 8 bases match TRBD2. This CDR3 has 13 amino acids. The V segment lost 6 bases and the J segment 3 bases; nucleotides outside the gene matches: 4. Germline CDR1 and CDR2: MNHEY and SVGAGI. CDR3 bases: TGTGCCAGCAGACGGCGGGAGGACTACGAGCAGTACTTC. Its translation: CASRRREDYEQYF.

This chain joins TRBV4-3 and TRBJ2-7, with a possible D match to TRBD2 (6 bases). Germline CDR1 reads LGHNA; CDR2 reads YSLEER. This CDR3 is built from 15 residues. Trimming left V 0 bases short and J 3 bases short, with 12 bases between. As DNA, the CDR3 is TGCGCCAGCAGCCAAGACTCCGGGACTGGCTACGAGCAGTACTTC. Amino acid sequence: CASSQDSGTGYEQYF.

This chain links TRBV30 with TRBJ2-7; 9 nucleotides agree with TRBD2. The CDR3 is 15 residues long. Germline-derived CDR1 and CDR2 are GTSNPN and SVGIG (reference sequence). After removal of 2 bases from V and 5 bases from J, the junction contained 10 bases not matched to a gene. The CDR3 coding sequence is TGTGCCTGGAGTCCTCTTAGCGGGAGTAGCGACGAGCAGTACTTC. Translating gives CAWSPLSGSSDEQYF.

This CDR3 reads CASSEDRGEGEQYF. The DNA of the CDR3 is TGTGCCAGCAGTGAAGACAGGGGGGAAGGCGAGCAGTACTTC. The chain is built from TRBV6-1 and TRBJ2-7, with TRBD1 identical over 8 bases. V dropped 1 base and J dropped 6; count of bases not matched to a gene: 5. Germline loops: CDR1 MNHNS, CDR2 SASEGT. The CDR3 runs to 14 residues.

The chain uses TRBV15 and TRBJ2-7, with 10 positions matching TRBD2. CDR3 length equals 18 residues. V trimming: 1 base; J trimming: 1 base; junction bases outside the gene matches: 10. In germline, CDR1 is LNHNV, CDR2 YYDKDF (reference sequence). CDR3 loop: CATSRAASGRRRSYEQYF. DNA of the CDR3: TGTGCCACCAGCAGAGCGGCTAGCGGGAGAAGGAGGTCCTACGAGCAGTACTTC.

V usage is TRBV28 and J usage is TRBJ2-1; D is undetermined. The CDR3 extends over 12 amino acids. The V gene's germline CDR1 is MDHEN and CDR2 SYDVKM. V dropped 2 bases and J dropped 5 bases, with 4 bases sitting between them. The CDR3 DNA sequence: TGTGCCAGCAGTTTACAGGACAATGAGCAGTTCTTC. It specifies CASSLQDNEQFF. Filled out from reference TRBV28 and TRBJ2-1, the complete variable domain reads DVKVTQSSRYLVKRTGEKVFLECVQDMDHENMFWYRQDPGLGLRLIYFSYDVKMKEKGDIPEGYSVSREKKERFSLILESASTNQTSMYLCASSLQDNEQFFGPGTRLTVL.

This chain connects TRBV14 to TRBJ1-1; no definite D call. Germline V CDR1 and CDR2: SGHDN, FVKESK. There are 14 residues in the CDR3. V dropped 1 base and J dropped 4 bases, with 10 bases sitting between them. CDR3 DNA: TGTGCCAGCAGCCAAGTTTCAGTCGTCACTGAAGCTTTCTTT. It translates to CASSQVSVVTEAFF.

The CDR3 DNA is TGTGCCAGCAGCCCCCAGTACGGCTATGGCTACACCTTC. Its protein product is CASSPQYGYGYTF. The chain carries TRBV5-8 and TRBJ1-2; D is uncertain. Germline CDR1 reads SGHTS; CDR2 reads YDEGEE. V was shortened by 4 bases and J by 4 bases, with 11 bases between the two germline ends. This CDR3 has 13 residues.

The gene calls are TRBV5-1 and TRBJ1-1; 7 bases align to TRBD1. With 3 bases clipped from V and 4 bases from J, the junction kept 9 bases outside the gene matches. This CDR3 is 15 amino acids long. Germline CDR1 and CDR2: SGHRS and YFSETQ. Written as DNA, the CDR3 is TGCGCCAGCAGCTCACCGGACAGGTTGACCACTGAAGCTTTCTTT. This gives the protein CASSSPDRLTTEAFF.